The 8 T cell receptor beta chains in this list originate from one sample, sequenced in a study of response to subunit inactivated influenza vaccine. In TCRdb, the RT-PCR reads were re-called with MiXCR into one record per CDR3 protein. The sample has about 500,000 distinct CDR3 sequences; under 15% are singletons. The source was PBMCs from blood, collected more than 35 days after vaccination. These receptors originate from a man in his forties or fifties who received an inactivated influenza vaccine.

This clonotype was recorded many times. CDR3 nucleotide sequence: TGTGCCAGCAGCTTGGACGTCCGCGAGACCCAGTACTTC. It yields the protein CASSLDVRETQYF. The J gene is TRBJ2-5, the V gene TRBV7-2; D is ambiguous. Germline CDR1 is SGHTA and CDR2 is FQGNSA. Trimming pared 3 bases from V and 5 bases from J, leaving 10 bases between. The CDR3 has 13 amino acids.

There are a few counts of this clonotype. J is TRBJ2-7 and V is TRBV6-1, with D tentatively TRBD1 (6 bases). V was shortened by 5 bases and J by 3 bases, with 17 bases between the two germline ends. CDR3 length: 15 residues. CDR1 and CDR2 from the germline V gene are MNHNS and SASEGT. The CDR3 loop is CASSHHVTGRYEQYF. The CDR3 DNA is TGTGCCAGCAGTCATCATGTGACAGGTCGCTACGAGCAGTACTTC.

The chain combines TRBV20-1 with TRBJ1-1, with no clear D. CDR1 DFQATT and CDR2 SNEGSKA come from the germline V gene (reference sequence). This CDR3 is 14 amino acids long. V was pared by 0 bases and J by 0 bases, with 8 bases between. CDR3 DNA sequence: TGCAGTGCTAGAGAGGGAGGGATGAACACTGAAGCTTTCTTT. It codes for CSAREGGMNTEAFF.

The table lists this clonotype with a few counts. The genes are TRBV28 and TRBJ2-1; 7 bases agree with TRBD1. Per the germline V gene, CDR1 is MDHEN and CDR2 is SYDVKM. Trimming removed 10 bases from V and 4 bases from J; junction bases left unmatched: 7. CDR3 size: 13 residues. The CDR3 coding sequence is TGTGCCATACAGGGGTCGGTATACAATGAGCAGTTCTTC. Protein: CAIQGSVYNEQFF.

The sample holds a few counts of this clonotype. The V gene is TRBV7-2, the J gene TRBJ2-1, with D maybe TRBD1 (6 bases). CDR1 SGHTA and CDR2 FQGNSA come from the germline V gene. The V and J ends lost 5 bases and 5 bases respectively, with 19 bases between them. The CDR3 spans 16 residues. DNA of the CDR3: TGTGCCAGCAGCCCGTGGCAGGGGAAATCGGACAATGAGCAGTTCTTC. It specifies CASSPWQGKSDNEQFF.

This clonotype showed up just a few times. The chain employs TRBV6-1 and TRBJ2-1; TRBD2 might be the D (6 bases). The CDR3 is 13 amino acids. CDR1 MNHNS and CDR2 SASEGT come from the germline V gene. The V end lost 7 bases, the J end lost 12 bases, and 19 bases lay between the germline ends. CDR3 nucleotides: TGTGCCAGCACGCGGGACTCCGATTTCGTGCAGTTCTTC. It translates to CASTRDSDFVQFF.

The chain couples TRBV12-3 or TRBV12-4 to TRBJ2-2; D not certain. The CDR3 runs 15 residues. The V gene lost 0 bases and the J gene lost 1 base, with 6 bases spanning the gap. CDR3 region: CASSLAPLNTGELFF. Written as DNA, the CDR3 is TGTGCCAGCAGTTTAGCGCCCCTGAACACCGGGGAGCTGTTTTTT.

This clonotype appeared a few times. The V call is TRBV5-1, the J call TRBJ1-1, with 7 bases matching TRBD1. V shed 3 bases and J 4 bases; nucleotides not matched to a gene: 12. CDR3 size: 16 residues. Germline loops: CDR1 SGHRS, CDR2 YFSETQ. The CDR3 nucleotides read TGCGCCAGCAGCTGGACAGGAGCTCTTAGTGGCACTGAAGCTTTCTTT. Translated: CASSWTGALSGTEAFF. Complete variable domain (other parts from reference TRBV5-1 and TRBJ1-1): KAGVTQTPRYLIKTRGQQVTLSCSPISGHRSVSWYQQTPGQGLQFLFEYFSETQRNKGNFPGRFSGRQFSNSRSEMNVSTLELGDSALYLCASSWTGALSGTEAFFGQGTRLTVV.